This passage covers 19 T cell receptor beta chains from one sample sequenced in a study of CD4 T cells in relation to SARS-CoV-2 and coronaviruses. Unexposed donor CD4+ T cells date from about 2011-2018, before the COVID-19 pandemic. The cells were cultured for around ten days before CD4+ T cells were isolated. Sequencing used immunoSEQ multiplex PCR; TCRdb keeps in-frame clones, though not all of them. The repertoire holds 15,000 to 20,000 clones, with 77% as singletons. Antigens for these TCRs are unknown. The sequencing input was CD4+ T cells from PBMCs, cultured in vitro. These receptors all come from a human donor in good health.

V gene TRBV5-4 combines with J gene TRBJ2-1; 8 bases fit TRBD2. Germline V gene sequence: CDR1 SGHNT, CDR2 YYREEE (reference sequence). This CDR3 is built from 15 residues. J was trimmed by 9 bases and V by 4 bases; bases with no gene match: 12. CDR3 loop: CASSLSGSLGGEQFF. CDR3 nucleotide sequence: TGTGCCAGCAGCCTAAGCGGGAGTCTTGGTGGTGAGCAGTTCTTC.

This clone was detected only a few times. V and J are TRBV4-1 and TRBJ2-7; D call uncertain. The V gene's germline CDR1 is MGHRA and CDR2 YSYEKL. The CDR3 runs to 17 residues. V shed 0 bases and J shed 2 bases, with 17 bases lying between them. The CDR3 nucleotides are TGCGCCAGCAGCCAAGATCGATTTGTCCTTGGGGCCTACGAGCAGTACTTC. Residues: CASSQDRFVLGAYEQYF.

This sequence joins TRBV24-1 and TRBJ2-3; D is ambiguous. Germline V lookup: CDR1 KGHDR, CDR2 SFDVKD. Trimming took 4 bases from V and 5 from J, leaving 15 bases between them. The CDR3 extends over 15 amino acids. The CDR3 region is CATSDQPIKEDTQYF. In DNA, the CDR3 is TGTGCCACCAGTGACCAGCCAATTAAAGAAGATACGCAGTATTTT.

V and J are TRBV7-3 and TRBJ2-1, with 10 bases that match TRBD1. J was trimmed by 7 bases and V by 4 bases; bases with no gene match: 7. Germline V gene lookup returns CDR1 SGHTA and CDR2 FQGTGA. The CDR3 contains 15 residues. CDR3 bases: TGTGCCAGCAGCTCAACCGGGACAGGGGTAAATGAGCAGTTCTTC. It specifies CASSSTGTGVNEQFF.

The V and J genes are TRBV24-1 and TRBJ1-1; 7 bases line up with TRBD1. The CDR3 has 13 residues. The V and J ends lost 12 bases and 1 base, in that order; junction bases with no gene match: 7. CDR1 and CDR2 (germline): KGHDR, SFDVKD. In DNA form, the CDR3 reads TGTGCCGCCTCGACAGGGTCGAACACTGAAGCTTTCTTT. Amino acid sequence: CAASTGSNTEAFF.

This clone was seen only once. The chain carries TRBV29-1 and TRBJ1-1, with D maybe TRBD1 (5 bases). The germline V gene encodes CDR1 SQVTM and CDR2 ANQGSEA. Trimming removed 4 bases from V and 10 bases from J, with 19 bases in between. The CDR3 covers 13 residues. CDR3 nucleotide sequence: TGCAGCGTTGCCGGGATGTTGGGGCGCGGAGCTTTCTTT. Protein: CSVAGMLGRGAFF.

V usage is TRBV29-1 and J usage is TRBJ2-1, with 7 bases lining up with TRBD2. Trimming cost V 8 bases and J 2 bases; bases outside gene matches: 12. This CDR3 region has 15 residues. Germline V gene lookup returns CDR1 SQVTM and CDR2 ANQGSEA. This CDR3 is CSSEAAGGTYNEQFF. The DNA for the CDR3 is TGCAGCTCCGAGGCTGCCGGGGGGACCTACAATGAGCAGTTCTTC.

The genes are TRBV19 and TRBJ1-2, with D perhaps matching TRBD1 (6 bases). This CDR3 contains 15 residues. Germline assignment: CDR1 LNHDA and CDR2 SQIVND (reference sequence). V was trimmed by 8 bases and J by 3 bases, leaving 19 bases between them. The CDR3 spells CASSGGLGAHYGYTF. The CDR3 region has the DNA TGTGCCAGTTCCGGCGGCTTGGGGGCCCACTATGGCTACACCTTC.

The chain carries TRBV14 and TRBJ1-5, with no clear D. CDR1 and CDR2 from the germline V gene are SGHDN and FVKESK. This CDR3 contains 15 residues. V dropped 3 bases and J dropped 7 bases, with 16 bases sitting between them. As DNA, the CDR3 is TGTGCCAGCAGCCACGGATCGGGTTCTAACCAGCCCCAGCATTTT. The encoded protein is CASSHGSGSNQPQHF.

V and J are TRBV24-1 and TRBJ1-2; D may be TRBD1 (6 bases). This CDR3 spans 11 amino acids. V shed 5 bases and J shed 7 bases, with 7 bases lying between them. The germline gives CDR1 KGHDR, CDR2 SFDVKD. CDR3 nucleotide sequence: TGTGCCACCAGTGCACAGGGTGGCTACACCTTC. It codes for CATSAQGGYTF.

This clone is a singleton in its sample. The V and J genes are TRBV28 and TRBJ2-5; 7 positions match TRBD2. CDR3 length equals 15 residues. CDR1 is MDHEN and CDR2 is SYDVKM in the germline V gene. After removal of 2 bases from V and 2 bases from J, the junction contained 5 bases not matched to a gene. The CDR3 nucleotides read TGTGCCAGCAGTTTAAATGGAGCGGGGCAAGAGACCCAGTACTTC. Its protein is CASSLNGAGQETQYF. The full variable domain, rest sourced from reference TRBV28 and TRBJ2-5, is DVKVTQSSRYLVKRTGEKVFLECVQDMDHENMFWYRQDPGLGLRLIYFSYDVKMKEKGDIPEGYSVSREKKERFSLILESASTNQTSMYLCASSLNGAGQETQYFGPGTRLLVL.

The V call is TRBV20-1, the J call TRBJ1-1; D unresolved. Trimming removed 5 bases from V and 4 bases from J, with 8 bases in between. CDR3 size: 11 residues. Germline V lookup: CDR1 DFQATT, CDR2 SNEGSKA (reference sequence). CDR3: CSAFFVTEAFF. CDR3 DNA: TGCAGTGCTTTCTTTGTCACTGAAGCTTTCTTT.

This clone was recorded a few times. V and J are TRBV5-1 and TRBJ2-2; D unclear. The CDR3 length is 12 residues. Germline loops: CDR1 SGHRS, CDR2 YFSETQ. V lost 0 bases and J 7 bases, leaving 4 bases between the germline ends. The CDR3 DNA reads TGCGCCAGCAGCTTGGGAATCGGGGAGCTGTTTTTT. It is translated as CASSLGIGELFF.

This sequence joins TRBV6-2 or TRBV6-3 and TRBJ1-1, with D maybe TRBD1 (6 bases). The CDR3 spans 13 residues. The germline V and J ends were trimmed by 6 bases and 6 bases, with 14 bases remaining between them. Looked up from germline, CDR1 is MNHEY and CDR2 is SVGEGT. CDR3 nucleotides: TGTGCCAGCAGCTCTAGGGGGTTAGCTGAAGCTTTCTTT. Its protein is CASSSRGLAEAFF.

The rearrangement links TRBV4-1 to TRBJ1-6; the D gene is possibly TRBD1 (6 bases). Germline V gene data show CDR1 as MGHRA and CDR2 as YSYEKL. The CDR3 sequence is 15 residues long. V was trimmed by 4 bases and J by 8 bases, leaving 15 bases between them. CDR3 sequence reads: CASSPEGHPDSPLHF. The CDR3 nucleotides are TGCGCCAGCAGCCCGGAGGGACACCCGGATTCACCCCTCCACTTT.

This clone was observed once. The chain joins TRBV30 to TRBJ1-5; TRBD1 is a possible D gene (5 bases). Trimming took off 4 bases at V and 6 bases at J, with 13 bases between the two ends. CDR1 and CDR2 (germline): GTSNPN, SVGIG (reference sequence). The CDR3 consists of 13 residues. CDR3 sequence reads: CAWTPGLGQPQHF. The CDR3 DNA sequence: TGTGCCTGGACTCCAGGGCTGGGTCAGCCCCAGCATTTT.

The V call is TRBV3-1 (or the pseudogene TRBV3-2), the J call TRBJ2-2; D is ambiguous. CDR3 size: 13 residues. Per germline, CDR1 LGHDT and CDR2 YNNKEL (reference sequence). V lost 1 base and J lost 3, with 3 bases in between. The CDR3 bases are TGTGCCAGCAGCCAAGTCTACACCGGGGAGCTGTTTTTT. Protein sequence: CASSQVYTGELFF.

The rearrangement joins TRBV11-2 to TRBJ1-4, with 8 bases matching TRBD1. V trimming: 5 bases; J trimming: 6 bases; junction bases outside the gene matches: 8. The CDR3 extends over 15 amino acids. CDR1 is SGHAT and CDR2 is FQNNGV in the germline V gene. In nucleotides, the CDR3 is TGTGCCAGCAGCCTATGGACAGGGAAGGATGAAAAACTGTTTTTT. It codes for CASSLWTGKDEKLFF.

In its sample, this clone ranks as large. The chain has TRBV18 and TRBJ2-3, with D unclear. V was trimmed by 3 bases and J by 2 bases, leaving 9 bases between them. This CDR3 is built from 14 residues. Germline CDR1 and CDR2: KGHSH and LQKENI. CDR3 coding DNA: TGTGCCAGCTCACCGGAACTCCTCACAGATACGCAGTATTTT. Translated: CASSPELLTDTQYF.